The rows below give T cell receptor beta chains drawn from one sample of a study of CD8 T cells in Susac syndrome. TCRdb recomputed calls from the immunoSEQ multiplex PCR reads with MiXCR, one row per CDR3 protein. The table lists about 76,000 distinct CDR3 sequences, 93% of them singletons. Material: CD8+ T cells from PBMCs. Every receptor here comes from a human donor with Susac syndrome. Each CDR3 is given with its conserved first and last residue. Each record gives: V gene, CDR3 protein.

V: TRBV5-1; CDR3: CASSLGRSGANVLTF
V: TRBV4-1; CDR3: CASSQDPPVNPDTQYF
V: TRBV3-1; CDR3: CASSQGADTGELFF
V: TRBV25-1; CDR3: CASSESLIETQYF
V: TRBV9; CDR3: CASSAGGEKLFF
V: TRBV28; CDR3: CASSHGTSGSDTQYF
V: TRBV6-2/TRBV6-3; CDR3: CASSYQGRTDTQYF
V: TRBV3-1; CDR3: CASSQQGMWETQYF
V: TRBV14; CDR3: CASSQGRGGYEQYF
V: TRBV18; CDR3: CASSPDSSEPQHF
V: TRBV20-1; CDR3: CSARPTENTEAFF
V: TRBV20-1; CDR3: CSGAVGDYGYTF
V: TRBV10-2; CDR3: CASRPSGSTHEQFF
V: TRBV11-2; CDR3: CASRSSTGTGELFF
V: TRBV20-1; CDR3: CSASQAGNQPQHF
V: TRBV2; CDR3: CASGAASNQPQHF
V: TRBV27; CDR3: CASSLLTSGRASEQFF
V: TRBV6-5; CDR3: CASRRVNTEAFF
V: TRBV5-1; CDR3: CASSLAGLGREQFF
V: TRBV20-1; CDR3: CSGGPPWEETQYF
V: TRBV6-5; CDR3: CASSRNRDRYEQYF
V: TRBV24-1; CDR3: CATSDGIFNRGPSNTEAFF
V: TRBV7-9; CDR3: CASSLEVEQGGEKLFF
V: TRBV21-1; CDR3: CASSKDRTGVLYEQYF
V: TRBV30; CDR3: CAWKLAGTTWNEQFF
V: TRBV19; CDR3: CASSRGVGWYTEAFF
V: TRBV12-3/TRBV12-4; CDR3: CASSFRAGAVGEQFF
V: TRBV6-1; CDR3: CASSPPTLWRNGLNEQFF
V: TRBV20-1; CDR3: CSASGLAGIVPYEQYF
V: TRBV29-1; CDR3: CSVRDVGYEQYF
V: TRBV12-3/TRBV12-4; CDR3: CASSPSTGLTFF
V: TRBV12-3/TRBV12-4; CDR3: CASSFVTGFGYTF
V: TRBV3-1; CDR3: CASSQRWGANTEAFF
V: TRBV9; CDR3: CASSGLQETQYF
V: TRBV7-9; CDR3: CASSLAGTYYEQYF
V: TRBV7-2; CDR3: CASSFLTSMGDTEAFF
V: TRBV18; CDR3: CASSPSGTVNEKLFF
V: TRBV18; CDR3: CASSPFTGELFF
V: TRBV20-1; CDR3: CSAKSGESNQPQHF
V: TRBV10-2; CDR3: CASQTVSVADTQYF